This T cell receptor (beta chain) appears in the sequencing data of a study of shared clonotypes between healthy human individuals. Background on the study: Donors had three CD4 naive, three CD4 memory, two CD8 naive and one CD8 memory plate apiece. Study-wide findings and caveats: Clonotypes which were not shared had lower generation probabilities than clonotypes that all four donors shared. Blood was the sole source, and tissue repertoires probably differ.

About this clone itself: The antigen remains unidentified. Distinct nucleotide sequences in the sample also encode this CDR3.

Each subset's genomic DNA was split evenly across several immunoSEQ plates. The data were produced by immunoSEQ multiplex PCR, yet TCRdb's version contains in-frame clones alone and is incomplete. The sample has approximately 1,500,000 clones, 95% to 99% seen once. The CDR3 loop spans 12 amino acids. The germline V gene encodes CDR1 SNHLY and CDR2 FYNNEI. V was shortened by 4 bases and J by 3 bases, with 7 bases between the two germline ends. V gene TRBV2 combines with J gene TRBJ2-7; D gene ambiguous. This receptor was taken from a man between 25 and 39 years old in good health. The source material was naive CD4+ T cells sorted from blood. Subset denoted: CD45RA+ positively selected. For the CDR3, the DNA is TGTGCCAGCAGTGTAACCGGCTACGAGCAGTACTTC. Its translation is CASSVTGYEQYF.